This T cell receptor (beta chain) was identified in a study of human thymus T cells. Study results and limitations: Related studies found that unrelated individuals share highly overlapping thymic repertoires. Thymic and blood repertoires appeared to show biased V and J gene usage.

This clone has just one count. What it recognizes is unknown. Resections from corrective heart surgery provided thymus tissue. Donors were healthy Finnish babies undergoing corrective operations for congenital heart defects. The assay was immunoSEQ multiplex PCR, and TCRdb's table has in-frame clones only and misses some. The table shows some 72,000 clones, with about 96% occurring only once. The V gene's germline CDR1 is SGHDT and CDR2 YYEEEE. V shed 0 bases, J shed 0 bases, and the junction held 9 bases outside the gene matches. The CDR3 is made up of 18 amino acids. This rearrangement joins TRBV5-6 to TRBJ2-3; 8 positions agree with TRBD2. This sequence originates from a boy under three years old with a congenital heart defect but otherwise immunologically healthy. Sequences were obtained from thymus tissue. CDR3 bases: TGTGCCAGCAGCTTGGCCGCCCGAAAGCGGGGGAGCACAGATACGCAGTATTTT. It codes for CASSLAARKRGSTDTQYF.